This T cell receptor (beta chain) came from a study of graft-versus-host responses after intestinal transplantation. Whole-study findings and limits: Circulating GvH clones peaking coincided with falling HvG clones soon after transplant. The recipient marrow held GvH clones, and some of them showed up first in ileum or blood.

The CDR3 extends over 14 amino acids. The germline CDR1 and CDR2 sequences are SGHAT and FQNNGV. Trimming removed 5 bases from V and 5 bases from J, with 13 bases in between. On this clone itself: As yet, its antigen is unknown.

Assay used: immunoSEQ multiplex PCR; TCRdb lists only in-frame clones, some missing. The sample contains around 100,000 clones, roughly 89% of which appear only once. The sequence was obtained from a human donor who was the organ donor for an intestinal transplant. The chain couples TRBV11-2 to TRBJ2-4; a weak D match, TRBD1 (5 bases). This material consisted of unstimulated CD4+ T cells sorted from spleen or lymph node cells, taken before transplant. The CDR3 DNA reads TGTGCCAGCAGCCCGCAGGGAATTGAAAACATTCAGTACTTC. Translated, it gives CASSPQGIENIQYF.